These 11 T cell receptor beta chains were all obtained from the same sample, sequenced in a study of T cell responses to AZD1222 COVID-19 vaccine. Here immunoSEQ multiplex PCR was the method, and the copy in TCRdb shows in-frame clones only, minus some. Of approximately 110,000 clones listed, about 86% were seen once; the top ten hold roughly 9.9%. The source material was peripheral blood, sampled on day 0 of AZD1222 vaccination. The receptor source for this set is an adult in good health.

This chain joins TRBV11-1 and TRBJ2-2, with 7 bases lining up with TRBD2. This CDR3 contains 16 residues. Trimming took 6 bases from V and 0 from J; bases not matched to a gene: 7. Germline V gene lookup returns CDR1 SGHAT and CDR2 FQDESV (reference sequence). CDR3 DNA: TGTGCCAGCAGTTATTCCAGCGGGACGAACACCGGGGAGCTGTTTTTT. It yields the protein CASSYSSGTNTGELFF.

The chain uses TRBV6-5 and TRBJ2-5; 7 bases fit TRBD1. The CDR3 extends over 14 amino acids. J lost 3 bases, V lost 8 bases, and 9 bases had no gene match. Germline V lookup: CDR1 MNHEY, CDR2 SVGAGI. CDR3 loop: CASALLQGKETQYF. The CDR3 DNA follows: TGTGCCAGCGCTCTTCTACAGGGGAAAGAGACCCAGTACTTC.

The chain employs TRBV6-5 and TRBJ1-6; unclear D gene. This CDR3 is built from 14 residues. Germline V CDR1 and CDR2: MNHEY, SVGAGI. V shed 10 bases and J shed 8 bases, with 18 bases lying between them. CDR3 sequence: CATRSVELYSPLHF. DNA for the CDR3: TGTGCCACCCGATCGGTAGAGCTTTATTCACCCCTCCACTTT.

The V gene is TRBV5-1, the J gene TRBJ2-3, with D possibly matching TRBD1 (5 bases). The V gene's germline CDR1 is SGHRS and CDR2 YFSETQ. There are 14 residues in the CDR3. V was cut by 4 bases and J by 1 base, with 10 bases left in between. CDR3 sequence: CASSQGVGTDTQYF. The CDR3 DNA is TGCGCCAGCAGCCAAGGGGTTGGCACAGATACGCAGTATTTT.

This sequence joins TRBV6-1 and TRBJ1-1; D is undetermined. CDR3 size: 12 residues. CDR1 and CDR2 from the germline V gene are MNHNS and SASEGT. V lost 5 bases and J lost 9, with 13 bases in between. The CDR3 protein is CASSLGDGKAFF. As DNA, the CDR3 is TGTGCCAGCAGTTTAGGAGACGGGAAAGCTTTCTTT.

V is TRBV5-1 and J is TRBJ2-6; no definite D call. Germline-derived CDR1 and CDR2 are SGHRS and YFSETQ. Trimming left V 4 bases short and J 1 base short, with 18 bases between. The CDR3 runs to 18 residues. CDR3 bases: TGCGCCAGCAGCGGATTGACCCTTCCGTTGTCTGGGGCCAACGTCCTGACTTTC. This translates into CASSGLTLPLSGANVLTF. The full variable domain, rest sourced from reference TRBV5-1 and TRBJ2-6, is KAGVTQTPRYLIKTRGQQVTLSCSPISGHRSVSWYQQTPGQGLQFLFEYFSETQRNKGNFPGRFSGRQFSNSRSEMNVSTLELGDSALYLCASSGLTLPLSGANVLTFGAGSRLTVL.

The rearrangement links TRBV11-2 to TRBJ1-6, with D unclear. This CDR3 has 16 residues. Trimming removed 5 bases from V and 7 bases from J, with 18 bases in between. CDR1 is SGHAT and CDR2 is FQNNGV in the germline V gene. The DNA of the CDR3 is TGTGCCAGCAGCCCTAGACCCCCATCGGGGAATTCACCCCTCCACTTT. It translates to CASSPRPPSGNSPLHF.

As concerns this clone: The same CDR3 is also encoded by other DNA sequences in this sample. The chain uses TRBV7-2 and TRBJ1-5; D ambiguous. Germline lookup yields CDR1 SGHTA and CDR2 FQGNSA. The CDR3 has 12 amino acids. The ends were cut back, 6 bases at V and 1 base at J, with 4 bases in the middle. CDR3 sequence: CASRDSNQPQHF. CDR3 DNA sequence: TGTGCCAGCAGAGACAGCAATCAGCCCCAGCATTTT.

This chain connects TRBV5-5 to TRBJ2-1; D may be TRBD2 (5 bases). The V gene's germline CDR1 is SGHKS and CDR2 YYEKEE (reference sequence). This CDR3 is built from 15 residues. V lost 1 base to trimming and J lost 0 bases, with 8 bases between them. The CDR3 region is CASSLLGDSYNEQFF. CDR3 DNA: TGTGCCAGCAGCTTGCTCGGGGACTCCTACAATGAGCAGTTCTTC.

V gene TRBV6-6 combines with J gene TRBJ2-7; 8 bases map to TRBD1. This CDR3 region has 14 residues. Trimming removed 7 bases from V and 0 bases from J; junction bases left unmatched: 5. In germline, CDR1 is MNHNY, CDR2 SVGAGI (reference sequence). This CDR3 is CASIDRGSSYEQYF. CDR3 nucleotide sequence: TGTGCCAGCATTGACAGGGGAAGCTCCTACGAGCAGTACTTC.

The V and J genes are TRBV24-1 and TRBJ2-3; 7 nucleotides agree with TRBD2. This CDR3 has 15 amino acids. Trimming cost V 4 bases and J 4 bases; bases outside gene matches: 7. Germline V CDR1 and CDR2: KGHDR, SFDVKD. CDR3 DNA: TGTGCCACCAGTGAGGGAGCGGGGTTGGCAGATACGCAGTATTTT. Translating gives CATSEGAGLADTQYF.